The 5 T cell receptor beta chains below all came from one sample that was sequenced in a study of technical replicates of blood from several donors. The table came from immunoSEQ multiplex PCR; TCRdb's copy has only in-frame clones and leaves some out. The table includes roughly 85,000 clones, 90% to 95% detected once. Sequencing input: T cells isolated from PBMCs. The receptors derive from a human donor in good health.

This clone appeared once. The chain joins TRBV5-4 to TRBJ2-1; TRBD2 matches at 14 bases. Trimming removed 4 bases from V and 14 bases from J; junction bases left unmatched: 14. This CDR3 is built from 16 residues. In germline, CDR1 is SGHNT, CDR2 YYREEE (reference sequence). This chain's CDR3 is CASSGPGLAGGIKEFF. The CDR3 nucleotides are TGTGCCAGCAGCGGACCCGGACTAGCGGGGGGAATAAAGGAGTTCTTC.

The CDR3 is CASSYSGQGMYF. Here the CDR3 DNA reads TGTGCCAGCAGTTACTCGGGACAGGGGATGTACTTC. The chain carries TRBV6-5 and TRBJ2-7; 10 nucleotides agree with TRBD1. The CDR3 consists of 12 residues. Germline CDR1 reads MNHEY; CDR2 reads SVGAGI. Unmatched junction bases numbered 2, after V lost 0 bases and J lost 12 bases.

The V call is TRBV29-1, the J call TRBJ2-5; TRBD2 might be the D (5 bases). Germline assignment: CDR1 SQVTM and CDR2 ANQGSEA. This CDR3 region has 13 residues. Deletions cut 3 bases from V and 4 bases from J, with 12 bases between. CDR3 residues: CSVEGVVVETQYF. The CDR3 DNA sequence: TGCAGCGTTGAGGGAGTGGTCGTAGAGACCCAGTACTTC.

This rearrangement joins TRBV6-1 to TRBJ1-2; no clear D gene. The CDR3 spans 11 residues. Germline CDR1 MNHNS, CDR2 SASEGT. V was shortened by 3 bases and J by 8 bases, with 7 bases between the two germline ends. The CDR3: CASSDPLGYTF. Here the CDR3 DNA reads TGTGCCAGCAGTGATCCTCTAGGCTACACCTTC.

The chain uses TRBV6-1 and TRBJ1-1; tentative D call: TRBD1 (5 bases). This CDR3 has 12 amino acids. Germline-derived CDR1 and CDR2 are MNHNS and SASEGT. Trimming stripped 4 bases from V and 9 bases from J, with 12 bases between. The CDR3 is CASSATEIKAFF. The CDR3 nucleotides read TGTGCCAGCAGTGCGACAGAGATTAAAGCTTTCTTT.